The subject of this entry is one T cell receptor (beta chain). This sample is drawn from a study of technical replicates of blood from a handful of donors. This CDR3 is 15 amino acids long. CDR1 is SEHNR, CDR2 FQNEAQ, per germline (reference sequence). With V trimmed by 10 bases and J by 4 bases, 12 bases remained unmatched. TCRdb's copy holds only in-frame clones and misses some; the assay was immunoSEQ multiplex PCR. The sample has approximately 82,000 clones; 94% are singletons. Material for sequencing was T cells isolated from PBMCs. The receptor's source is a human donor in good health. The chain carries TRBV7-9 and TRBJ1-2; 10 positions agree with TRBD1. Here the CDR3 reads CATGGWDRGIYGYTF. In nucleotides, the CDR3 is TGTGCCACCGGCGGTTGGGACAGGGGAATCTATGGCTACACCTTC.